This T cell receptor (beta chain) was recovered during a study of beta chain features in type 1 diabetes. TCRB transcripts that were expressed got sequenced, as all of the isolated RNA had been reverse transcribed. Sequenced by immunoSEQ multiplex PCR; TCRdb stores in-frame clones only, minus some. The sample shows more than 250,000 clones, 24% of them seen only once. The V end lost 3 bases, the J end lost 1 base, and 9 bases lay between the germline ends. The CDR3 runs 14 residues. The germline CDR1 and CDR2 sequences are MDHEN and SYDVKM. General study results and limits: Within each of all four CD4+ subsets, Type 1 diabetes patients had TCRB CDR3s that were moderately but significantly shorter.

This clone was seen a few times. Its cognate antigen is unknown. The chain combines TRBV28 with TRBJ2-5; D is possibly TRBD2 (6 bases). The specimen sequenced was naive CD4+ T cells from blood. This receptor was identified in a woman aged 30 to 39 with type 1 diabetes. This CDR3 is CASSFGGSQETQYF. As DNA, the CDR3 is TGTGCCAGCAGTTTTGGGGGGTCCCAAGAGACCCAGTACTTC.